This passage covers 9 T cell receptor beta chains from one sample sequenced in a study of T cells in Graves' hyperthyroidism and ophthalmopathy. Amplification of TCR beta CDR3 regions used RNA as the template. Researchers ran a first-round RT-PCR on the TCR CDR3 using the HTBI primer set. TCRdb fed the multiplex PCR reads into MiXCR, producing one record per CDR3 protein. The table includes more than 650,000 distinct CDR3 sequences, 14% detected once. The sequenced sample consisted of blood. Receptors originate from a young woman with Graves' hyperthyroidism.

The chain has TRBV5-5 and TRBJ2-7; D gene uncertain. V lost 5 bases and J lost 0, with 18 bases in between. In germline, CDR1 is SGHKS, CDR2 YYEKEE (reference sequence). The CDR3 covers 16 residues. CDR3 nucleotide sequence: TGTGCCAGCAGTACACGGGCCTTCATGAGCTCCTACGAGCAGTACTTC. This codes for CASSTRAFMSSYEQYF.

This clonotype was found a few times. V is TRBV7-9 and J is TRBJ2-1, with a tentative D call TRBD2 (5 bases). Germline loops: CDR1 SEHNR, CDR2 FQNEAQ (reference sequence). Trimming left V 8 bases short and J 2 bases short, with 7 bases between. CDR3 size: 12 residues. The CDR3 loop reads CASYGTYNEQFF. Here the CDR3 DNA reads TGTGCCAGCTACGGGACCTACAATGAGCAGTTCTTC. Complete variable domain (other parts from reference TRBV7-9 and TRBJ2-1): DTGVSQNPRHKITKRGQNVTFRCDPISEHNRLYWYRQTLGQGPEFLTYFQNEAQLEKSRLLSDRFSAERPKGSFSTLEIQRTEQGDSAMYLCASYGTYNEQFFGPGTRLTVL.

This clonotype was counted at least ten times. CDR3 coding DNA: TGTGCCAGCAGTTTTCAAGCGGGAGGCAATCAGCCCCAGCATTTT. Protein: CASSFQAGGNQPQHF. The rearrangement uses TRBV28 and TRBJ1-5; D unresolved. The length of the CDR3 is 15 residues. Per the germline V gene, CDR1 is MDHEN and CDR2 is SYDVKM. The V end lost 3 bases, the J end lost 2 bases, and 11 bases lay between the germline ends.

The chain has TRBV12-3 or TRBV12-4 and TRBJ2-5; TRBD1 agrees at 8 bases. This CDR3 is built from 13 residues. Unmatched junction bases numbered 6, after V lost 7 bases and J lost 5 bases. In DNA form, the CDR3 reads TGTGCCAGCAAGCAGGGGGCCCTGGAGACCCAGTACTTC. Translating it yields CASKQGALETQYF.

This clonotype was observed a few times. This chain connects TRBV10-3 to TRBJ2-7; no reliable D call. The V and J ends lost 4 bases and 6 bases respectively, with 13 bases between them. The CDR3 sequence is 13 residues long. The germline CDR1 and CDR2 sequences are ENHRY and SYGVKD. The CDR3 nucleotides are TGTGCCATCAGTGGGGAAGGGCTGCGCGAGCAGTACTTC. Amino acids: CAISGEGLREQYF.

The chain is built from TRBV4-1 and TRBJ2-7, with 11 bases that match TRBD2. CDR1 is MGHRA and CDR2 is YSYEKL in the germline V gene. Unmatched junction bases numbered 8, after V lost 4 bases and J lost 3 bases. The CDR3 spans 16 residues. The CDR3 DNA reads as TGCGCCAGCAGCCTCGTTCTAGCGGGAGGAGGCTACGAGCAGTACTTC. It encodes CASSLVLAGGGYEQYF.

V usage is TRBV19 and J usage is TRBJ1-5, with unresolved D. Germline CDR1 reads LNHDA; CDR2 reads SQIVND (reference sequence). This CDR3 is 15 amino acids long. The V end lost 0 bases, the J end lost 1 base, and 7 bases lay between the germline ends. CDR3 sequence reads: CASSIDRSSNQPQHF. The CDR3, as DNA: TGTGCCAGTAGTATAGACAGGTCGAGCAATCAGCCCCAGCATTTT.

This clonotype has a handful of counts. This chain links TRBV29-1 with TRBJ2-7; D possibly corresponds to TRBD1 (6 bases). CDR3 size: 14 residues. CDR1 SQVTM and CDR2 ANQGSEA come from the germline V gene. V lost 1 base and J lost 4, with 14 bases in between. CDR3 region: CSVEVWDNRYEQYF. DNA for the CDR3: TGCAGCGTTGAAGTCTGGGACAATAGGTACGAGCAGTACTTC.

Ten or more counts support this clonotype. This rearrangement joins TRBV11-2 to TRBJ2-7, with 8 nucleotides matching TRBD1. The germline V gene has CDR1 SGHAT and CDR2 FQNNGV. The trim removed 6 bases at V and 1 base at J, leaving 8 bases unmatched. This CDR3 has 15 amino acids. Here the CDR3 DNA reads TGTGCCAGCAGAAACGTGCGGGACAGGTCCTACGAGCAGTACTTC. The encoded protein is CASRNVRDRSYEQYF. Filled out from reference TRBV11-2 and TRBJ2-7, the complete variable domain reads EAGVAQSPRYKIIEKRQSVAFWCNPISGHATLYWYQQILGQGPKLLIQFQNNGVVDDSQLPKDRFSAERLKGVDSTLKIQPAKLEDSAVYLCASRNVRDRSYEQYFGPGTRLTVT.